What follows describes a single T cell receptor (beta chain). In the authors' workflow: Amplification of reference gene primers provided the estimated nucleated cell counts. The data were produced by immunoSEQ multiplex PCR, yet TCRdb's version contains in-frame clones alone and is incomplete. That table gives V, J and clone size, and the DNA gave D and trimming. The table lists under 200,000 clones, around 83% of them singletons. Germline-derived CDR1 and CDR2 are MNHEY and SMNVEV (reference sequence). The V gene lost 5 bases and the J gene lost 0 bases, with 14 bases spanning the gap. The CDR3 is made up of 17 amino acids. The record originates from a study of blood T cell repertoires in COVID-19. Overall study: Material from acute and convalescent COVID-19 was sourced from the United States, Italy and Spain.

The sequencing input was peripheral blood. This TCR was sampled from an elderly woman with acute or convalescent COVID-19. The gene calls are TRBV27 and TRBJ1-6; D gene uncertain. The CDR3 loop reads CASSPRLTSSYNSPLHF. The CDR3 DNA is TGTGCCAGCAGTCCAAGACTGACCTCCTCCTATAATTCACCCCTCCACTTT.